The 5 T cell receptor beta chains reported below all come from one sample, sequenced in a study of immune characterization of retroperitoneal liposarcoma. Via MiXCR, TCRdb re-called the PCR reads, giving one row per CDR3 protein. The sample yields approximately 7,200 distinct CDR3 sequences, about 29% seen once. The sequenced sample was tumor tissue. These receptors originate from a female donor with retroperitoneal liposarcoma.

The CDR3 nucleotides read TGCAGTGCTAGGGCCCCACCCGCGGTTGGTAGGTACCAAGAGACCCAGTACTTC. Amino acid sequence: CSARAPPAVGRYQETQYF. The V call is TRBV20-1, the J call TRBJ2-5; D not resolved. Per the germline V gene, CDR1 is DFQATT and CDR2 is SNEGSKA (reference sequence). This CDR3 is built from 18 residues. V was cut by 3 bases and J by 0 bases, with 23 bases left in between.

V gene TRBV28 combines with J gene TRBJ2-7, with 8 bases fitting TRBD2. Matching the DNA end better, TRBJ2-1 makes the J call doubtful. The CDR3 totals 14 residues. CDR1 MDHEN and CDR2 SYDVKM come from the germline V gene. The CDR3 DNA reads TGTGCCAGCAACCCGGGACTAGGCTACAATGAGCAGTTCTTC. Translating it yields CASNPGLGYNEQFF.

This clonotype qualifies as medium-sized. J is TRBJ1-1 and V is TRBV6-1, with 7 bases fitting TRBD1. This CDR3 has 15 amino acids. Unmatched junction bases numbered 7, after V lost 5 bases and J lost 1 base. The V gene's germline CDR1 is MNHNS and CDR2 SASEGT. This chain's CDR3 is CASSSQGVRNTEAFF. In nucleotides, the CDR3 is TGTGCCAGCAGTTCGCAGGGGGTGCGGAACACTGAAGCTTTCTTT.

The chain combines TRBV7-8 with TRBJ2-1, with 9 positions matching TRBD2. The germline V gene has CDR1 SGHVS and CDR2 FQNEAQ. The CDR3 is made up of 15 amino acids. V shed 3 bases and J 1 base; nucleotides not matched to a gene: 1. DNA for the CDR3: TGTGCCAGCAGCTTTAGCGGGAGTTCCTACAATGAGCAGTTCTTC. This gives the protein CASSFSGSSYNEQFF.

The V call is TRBV12-3 or TRBV12-4, the J call TRBJ1-5, with D maybe TRBD1 (5 bases). The length of the CDR3 is 14 residues. Trimming took 6 bases from V and 0 from J, leaving 9 bases between them. In DNA, the CDR3 is TGTGCCAGCAGCCCTGACAGTAGCAATCAGCCCCAGCATTTT. Protein product: CASSPDSSNQPQHF.